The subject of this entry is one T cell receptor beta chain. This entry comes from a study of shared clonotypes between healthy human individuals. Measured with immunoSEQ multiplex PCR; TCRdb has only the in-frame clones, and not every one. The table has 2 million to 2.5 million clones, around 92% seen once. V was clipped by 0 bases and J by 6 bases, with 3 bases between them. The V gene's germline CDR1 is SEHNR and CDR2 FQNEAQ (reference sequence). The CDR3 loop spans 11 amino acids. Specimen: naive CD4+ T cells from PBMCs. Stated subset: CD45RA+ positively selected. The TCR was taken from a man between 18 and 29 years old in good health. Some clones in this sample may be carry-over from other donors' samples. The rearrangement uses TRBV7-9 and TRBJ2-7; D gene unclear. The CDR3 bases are TGTGCCAGCAGCTTAGCCCCCGAGCAGTACTTC. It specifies CASSLAPEQYF.